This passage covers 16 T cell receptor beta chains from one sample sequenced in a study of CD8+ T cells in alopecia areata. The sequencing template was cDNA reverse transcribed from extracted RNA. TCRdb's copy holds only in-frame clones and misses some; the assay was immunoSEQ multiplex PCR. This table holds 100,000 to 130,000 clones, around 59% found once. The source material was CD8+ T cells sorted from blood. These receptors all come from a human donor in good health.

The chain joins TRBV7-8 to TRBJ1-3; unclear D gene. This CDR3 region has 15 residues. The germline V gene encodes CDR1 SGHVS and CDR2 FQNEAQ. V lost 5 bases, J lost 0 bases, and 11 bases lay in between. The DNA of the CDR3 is TGTGCCAGCAGCCACAGACTGCTCTCTGGAAACACCATATATTTT. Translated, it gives CASSHRLLSGNTIYF.

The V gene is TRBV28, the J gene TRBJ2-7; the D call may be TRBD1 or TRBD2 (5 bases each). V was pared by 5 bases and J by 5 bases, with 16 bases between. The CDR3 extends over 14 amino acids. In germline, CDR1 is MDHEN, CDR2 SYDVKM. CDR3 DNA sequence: TGTGCCAGCAGTCCGGGGCCCTCCGCCGACGAGCAGTACTTC. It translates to CASSPGPSADEQYF.

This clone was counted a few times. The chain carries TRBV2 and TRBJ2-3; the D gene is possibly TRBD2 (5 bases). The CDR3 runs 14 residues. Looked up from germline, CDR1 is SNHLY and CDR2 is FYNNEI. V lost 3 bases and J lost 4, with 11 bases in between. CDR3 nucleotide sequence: TGTGCCAGCAGTGACGGTGGAGCGGCAGATACGCAGTATTTT. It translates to CASSDGGAADTQYF. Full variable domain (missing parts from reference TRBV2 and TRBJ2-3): EPEVTQTPSHQVTQMGQEVILRCVPISNHLYFYWYRQILGQKVEFLVSFYNNEISEKSEIFDDQFSVERPDGSNFTLKIRSTKLEDSAMYFCASSDGGAADTQYFGPGTRLTVL.

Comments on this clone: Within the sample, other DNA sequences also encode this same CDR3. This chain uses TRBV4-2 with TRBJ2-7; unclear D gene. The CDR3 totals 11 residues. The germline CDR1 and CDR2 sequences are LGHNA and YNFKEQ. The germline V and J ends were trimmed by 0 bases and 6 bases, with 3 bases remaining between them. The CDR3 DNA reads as TGTGCCAGCAGCCAAGAGGGCGAGCAGTACTTC. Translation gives CASSQEGEQYF.

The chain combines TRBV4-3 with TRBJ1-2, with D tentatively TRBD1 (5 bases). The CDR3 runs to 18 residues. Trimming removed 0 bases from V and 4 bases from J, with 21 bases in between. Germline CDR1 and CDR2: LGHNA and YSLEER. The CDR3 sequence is CASSQDEGQGGFSYGYTF. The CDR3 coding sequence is TGCGCCAGCAGCCAAGATGAGGGGCAGGGAGGTTTTAGCTATGGCTACACCTTC.

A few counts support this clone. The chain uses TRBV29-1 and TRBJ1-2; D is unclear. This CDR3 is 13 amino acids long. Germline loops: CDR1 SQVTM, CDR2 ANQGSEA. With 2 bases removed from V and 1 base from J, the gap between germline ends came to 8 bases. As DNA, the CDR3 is TGCAGCGTTGAACCCGAAGATAACTATGGCTACACCTTC. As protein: CSVEPEDNYGYTF.

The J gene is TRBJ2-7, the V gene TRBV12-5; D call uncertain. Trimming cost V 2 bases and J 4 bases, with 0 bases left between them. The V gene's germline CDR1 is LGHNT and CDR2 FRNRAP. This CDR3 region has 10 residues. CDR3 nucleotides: TGTGCTAGTGGTTTGTACGAGCAGTACTTC. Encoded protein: CASGLYEQYF.

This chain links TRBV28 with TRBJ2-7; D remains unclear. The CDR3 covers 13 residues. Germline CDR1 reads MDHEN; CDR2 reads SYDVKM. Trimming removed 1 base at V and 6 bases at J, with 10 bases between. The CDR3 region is CASSLLATGEQYF. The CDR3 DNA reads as TGTGCCAGCAGTTTATTGGCAACCGGCGAGCAGTACTTC.

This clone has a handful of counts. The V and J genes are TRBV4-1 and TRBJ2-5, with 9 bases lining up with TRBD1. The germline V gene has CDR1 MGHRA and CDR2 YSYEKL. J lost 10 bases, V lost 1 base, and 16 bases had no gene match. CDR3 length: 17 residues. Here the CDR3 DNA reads TGCGCCAGCAGCCAAGTCTTCCGGACAGGGGTGCCAAGGGACCAGTACTTC. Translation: CASSQVFRTGVPRDQYF.

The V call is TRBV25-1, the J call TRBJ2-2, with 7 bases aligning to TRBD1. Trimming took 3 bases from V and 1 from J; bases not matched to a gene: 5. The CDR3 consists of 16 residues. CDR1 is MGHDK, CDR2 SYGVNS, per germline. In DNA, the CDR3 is TGTGCCAGCAGTGACAGGGACAGAGGGAACACCGGGGAGCTGTTTTTT. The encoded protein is CASSDRDRGNTGELFF.

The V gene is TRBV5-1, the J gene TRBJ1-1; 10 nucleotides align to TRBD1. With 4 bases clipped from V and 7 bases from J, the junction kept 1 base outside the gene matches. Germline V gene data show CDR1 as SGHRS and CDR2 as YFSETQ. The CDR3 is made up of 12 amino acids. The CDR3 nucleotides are TGCGCCAGCAGCGGACAGGGGGATGAAGCTTTCTTT. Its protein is CASSGQGDEAFF. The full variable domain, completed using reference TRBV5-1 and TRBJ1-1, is KAGVTQTPRYLIKTRGQQVTLSCSPISGHRSVSWYQQTPGQGLQFLFEYFSETQRNKGNFPGRFSGRQFSNSRSEMNVSTLELGDSALYLCASSGQGDEAFFGQGTRLTVV.

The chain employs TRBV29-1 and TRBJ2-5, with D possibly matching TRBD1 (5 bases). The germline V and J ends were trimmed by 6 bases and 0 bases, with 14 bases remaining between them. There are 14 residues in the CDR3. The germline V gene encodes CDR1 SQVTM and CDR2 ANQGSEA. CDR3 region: CSVERTLYQETQYF. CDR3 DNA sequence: TGCAGCGTGGAAAGGACATTGTACCAAGAGACCCAGTACTTC.

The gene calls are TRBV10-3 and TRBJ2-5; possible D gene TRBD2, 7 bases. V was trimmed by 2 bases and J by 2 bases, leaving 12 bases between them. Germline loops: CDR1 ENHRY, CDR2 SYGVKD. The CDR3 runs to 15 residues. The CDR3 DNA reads TGTGCCATCAGTGAGGGGGGGGGCCGACAAGAGACCCAGTACTTC. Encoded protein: CAISEGGGRQETQYF.

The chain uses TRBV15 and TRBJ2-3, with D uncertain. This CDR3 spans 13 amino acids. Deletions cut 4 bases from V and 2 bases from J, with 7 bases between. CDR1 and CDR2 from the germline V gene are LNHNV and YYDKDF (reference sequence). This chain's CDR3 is CATSKGDTDTQYF. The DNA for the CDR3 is TGTGCCACCAGCAAAGGAGACACAGATACGCAGTATTTT.

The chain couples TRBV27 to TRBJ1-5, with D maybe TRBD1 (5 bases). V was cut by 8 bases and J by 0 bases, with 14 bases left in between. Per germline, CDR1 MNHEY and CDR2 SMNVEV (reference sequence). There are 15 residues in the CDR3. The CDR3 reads CASPRGQDSNQPQHF. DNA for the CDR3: TGTGCCAGCCCGAGGGGCCAAGATAGCAATCAGCCCCAGCATTTT.

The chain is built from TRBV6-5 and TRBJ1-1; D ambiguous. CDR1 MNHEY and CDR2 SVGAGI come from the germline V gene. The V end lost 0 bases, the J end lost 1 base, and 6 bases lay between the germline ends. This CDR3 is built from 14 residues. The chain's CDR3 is CASSYSMGNTEAFF. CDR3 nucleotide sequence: TGTGCCAGCAGTTACTCGATGGGGAACACTGAAGCTTTCTTT.